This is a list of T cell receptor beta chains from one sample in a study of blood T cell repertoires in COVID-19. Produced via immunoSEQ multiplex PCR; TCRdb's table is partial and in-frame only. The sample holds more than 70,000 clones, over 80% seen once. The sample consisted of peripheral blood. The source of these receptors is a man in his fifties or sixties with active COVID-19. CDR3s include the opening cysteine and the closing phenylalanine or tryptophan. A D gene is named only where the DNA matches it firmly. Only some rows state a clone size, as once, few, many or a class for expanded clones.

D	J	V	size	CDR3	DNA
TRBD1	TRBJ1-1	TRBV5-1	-	CASSPQGVGEAFF	TGCGCCAGCAGCCCCCAGGGGGTTGGTGAAGCTTTCTTT
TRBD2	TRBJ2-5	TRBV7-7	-	CASSSGTSGVATQYF	TGTGCTAGCAGCTCTGGGACTAGCGGGGTAGCGACCCAGTACTTC
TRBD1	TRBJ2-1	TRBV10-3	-	CAILGGGQGYNEQFF	TGTGCCATCCTTGGGGGGGGACAGGGATACAATGAGCAGTTCTTC
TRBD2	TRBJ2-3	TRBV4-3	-	CASSQEQGLASDTQYF	TGCGCCAGCAGCCAAGAGCAGGGACTAGCATCAGATACGCAGTATTTT
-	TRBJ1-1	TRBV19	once	CASRQVNTEAFF	TGTGCCAGTAGGCAGGTGAACACTGAAGCTTTCTTT
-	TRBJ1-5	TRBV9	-	CASSSSGTYQPQHF	TGTGCCAGCAGCTCTTCAGGTACCTATCAGCCCCAGCATTTT
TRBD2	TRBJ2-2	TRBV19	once	CASSLTSRYTGELFF	TGTGCCAGTAGTTTGACTAGCCGATACACCGGGGAGCTGTTTTTT
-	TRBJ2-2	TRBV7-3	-	CASSVNRDTGELFF	TGTGCCAGCAGCGTCAACAGGGACACCGGGGAGCTGTTTTTT
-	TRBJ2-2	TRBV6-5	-	CASSPEQRNTGELFF	TGTGCCAGCAGCCCCGAACAGAGAAACACCGGGGAGCTGTTTTTT
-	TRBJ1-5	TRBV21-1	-	CASSKEGTGGCQPQHF	TGTGCCAGCAGCAAAGAGGGGACAGGGGGCTGTCAGCCCCAGCATTTT
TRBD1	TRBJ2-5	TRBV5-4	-	CASSLDWTGETQYF	TGTGCCAGCAGCTTGGATTGGACAGGGGAGACCCAGTACTTC
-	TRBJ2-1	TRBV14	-	CASSPLQYNEQFF	TGTGCCAGCAGCCCGTTACAGTACAATGAGCAGTTCTTC
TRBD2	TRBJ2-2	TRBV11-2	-	CASSLQGGGELFF	TGTGCCAGCAGCTTACAGGGAGGGGGGGAGCTGTTTTTT
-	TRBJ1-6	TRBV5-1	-	CASSAGGDSPLHF	TGCGCCAGCAGCGCCGGTGGAGATTCACCCCTCCACTTT
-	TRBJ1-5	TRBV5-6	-	CASSLGGAGKPHGPQHF	TGTGCCAGCAGCTTGGGTGGCGCAGGGAAGCCGCATGGGCCCCAGCATTTT
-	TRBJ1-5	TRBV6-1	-	CASSEASFGNQPQHF	TGTGCCAGCAGTGAAGCAAGCTTCGGCAATCAGCCCCAGCATTTT
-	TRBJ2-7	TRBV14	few	CASSQGVAAAYEQYF	TGTGCCAGCAGCCAAGGGGTAGCGGCGGCCTACGAGCAGTACTTC
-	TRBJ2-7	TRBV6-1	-	CAFGSGPFLLEQYF	TGTGCCTTCGGGAGTGGACCCTTTTTATTGGAGCAGTACTTC
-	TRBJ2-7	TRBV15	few	CATSSSGRGYEQYF	TGTGCCACCAGCAGTAGTGGGAGAGGCTACGAGCAGTACTTC
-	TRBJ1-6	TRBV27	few	CASSLSIGQGSNSPLHF	TGTGCCAGCAGTTTATCGATTGGGCAGGGCTCCAATTCACCCCTCCACTTT
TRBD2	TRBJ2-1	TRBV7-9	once	CASSPRGGVNNEQFF	TGTGCCAGCAGCCCCCGGGGGGGCGTAAACAATGAGCAGTTCTTC
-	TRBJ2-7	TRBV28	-	CASSFRRLSSYEQYF	TGTGCCAGCAGTTTCCGGCGACTTAGCTCCTACGAGCAGTACTTC
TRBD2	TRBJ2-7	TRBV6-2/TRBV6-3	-	CASSYSSREGYEQYF	TGTGCCAGCAGTTACTCGTCGCGGGAGGGCTACGAGCAGTACTTC
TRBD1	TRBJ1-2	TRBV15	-	CATSREYDSGQRLGGYTF	TGTGCCACCAGCAGAGAATATGATTCGGGACAGCGCTTAGGGGGCTACACCTTC
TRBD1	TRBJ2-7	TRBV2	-	CASSGQGIDEQYF	TGTGCCAGCAGCGGACAGGGGATCGACGAGCAGTACTTC
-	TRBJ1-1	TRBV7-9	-	CASSQRSEAFF	TGTGCCAGCAGCCAAAGGAGTGAAGCTTTCTTT
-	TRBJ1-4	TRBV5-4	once	CASSPGGTENEKLFF	TGTGCCAGCAGCCCCGGCGGGACGGAGAATGAAAAACTGTTTTTT
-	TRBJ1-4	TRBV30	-	CAWGIYEKLFF	TGTGCCTGGGGCATTTATGAAAAACTGTTTTTT
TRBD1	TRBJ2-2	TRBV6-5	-	CASSNDRGKTGELFF	TGTGCCAGCAGCAACGACAGGGGGAAAACCGGGGAGCTGTTTTTT
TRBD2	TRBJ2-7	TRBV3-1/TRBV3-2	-	CASAGLALNEQYF	TGTGCCAGCGCCGGACTAGCTCTTAACGAGCAGTACTTC
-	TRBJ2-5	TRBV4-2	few	CASSQDLGRRETQYF	TGTGCCAGCAGCCAAGATCTGGGGAGACGGGAGACCCAGTACTTC
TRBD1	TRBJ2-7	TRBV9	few	CASSAQGAYEQYF	TGTGCCAGCAGCGCCCAGGGGGCCTACGAGCAGTACTTC
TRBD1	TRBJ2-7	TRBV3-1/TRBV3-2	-	CASTAQGAHEQYF	TGTGCCAGCACCGCTCAGGGGGCGCACGAGCAGTACTTC
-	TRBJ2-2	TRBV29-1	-	CSVGRGGTGELFF	TGCAGCGTTGGAAGGGGTGGAACCGGGGAGCTGTTTTTT
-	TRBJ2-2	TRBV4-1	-	CASSQDPRGTPRRSYTGELFF	TGCGCCAGCAGCCAAGATCCCCGGGGGACCCCGCGACGCAGTTACACCGGGGAGCTGTTTTTT
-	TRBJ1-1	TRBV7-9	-	CASSLTAMNTEAFF	TGTGCCAGCAGCTTAACAGCCATGAACACTGAAGCTTTCTTT
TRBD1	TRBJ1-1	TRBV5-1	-	CASSLDGQVNTEAFF	TGCGCCAGCAGCTTGGACGGACAGGTGAACACTGAAGCTTTCTTT
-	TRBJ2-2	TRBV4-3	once	CASSRRSGELFF	TGCGCCAGCAGCCGGAGGAGCGGGGAGCTGTTTTTT
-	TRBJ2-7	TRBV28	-	CASSRTDKLYEQYF	TGTGCCAGCAGTCGCACTGACAAGCTATACGAGCAGTACTTC
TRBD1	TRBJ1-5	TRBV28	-	CATRGGGGAGNQPQHF	TGTGCCACCAGGGGGGGTGGAGGGGCGGGCAATCAGCCCCAGCATTTT
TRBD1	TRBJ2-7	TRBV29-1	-	CSVRRDRDYEQYF	TGCAGCGTGCGCCGGGACAGGGACTACGAGCAGTACTTC
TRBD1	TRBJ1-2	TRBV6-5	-	CASRRPGQGANGYTF	TGTGCCAGCAGAAGACCCGGACAGGGGGCGAATGGCTACACCTTC
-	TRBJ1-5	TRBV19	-	CASSPSPRQEGPQPQHF	TGTGCCAGTAGTCCCTCCCCCAGACAGGAAGGCCCTCAGCCCCAGCATTTT
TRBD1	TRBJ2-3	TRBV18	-	CASSPGTGTDTQYF	TGTGCCAGCTCACCAGGGACAGGGACAGATACGCAGTATTTT
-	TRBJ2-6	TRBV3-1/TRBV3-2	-	CASSQGLLGGANVLTF	TGTGCCAGCAGCCAGGGGCTGCTGGGTGGGGCCAACGTCCTGACTTTC